This TCR beta chain was sequenced during a study of shared clonotypes between healthy human individuals. The authors ran the assay at deep level. Generated by immunoSEQ multiplex PCR, the TCRdb table keeps only in-frame clones and is missing some. The sample carries more than 2 million clones, about 94% recorded once. Naive CD8 isolation took CD45RO-negative cells positively selected for CCR7 and excluded terminally differentiated effector memory CD45RA+ cells. Trimming removed 6 bases from V and 6 bases from J; junction bases left unmatched: 10. The CDR3 has 14 amino acids. Germline V gene data show CDR1 as MNHEY and CDR2 as SVGAGI.

The V call is TRBV6-5, the J call TRBJ1-2; TRBD1 agrees at 7 bases. The specimen was naive CD8+ T cells sorted from blood. The TCR originated in a man aged 18-30 years in good health. This CDR3 is CASRRGAGGDGYTF. The CDR3 DNA sequence: TGTGCCAGCAGAAGAGGGGCAGGGGGGGATGGCTACACCTTC.